The 27 T cell receptor beta chains below were found in one sample sequenced in a study of read filtering for tumor transcriptome and immune sequencing. From about 400 ng of RNA, a library with molecular barcoded alpha/delta and beta/gamma adaptors was made. TCRdb passed the reads through MiXCR, listing each CDR3 protein once. This sample yields some 130,000 distinct CDR3 sequences, of which 10% to 15% are seen a single time; about 11% belongs to the top ten. Sample: a population of CD138-negative cells sorted from bone marrow. The receptors originated from a donor aged 40 or older with multiple myeloma.

This clonotype has a count of ten or more. This chain links TRBV7-8 with TRBJ2-2; TRBD2 aligns across 7 bases. CDR3 length equals 16 residues. Germline values: CDR1 SGHVS, CDR2 FQNEAQ. The V segment lost 2 bases and the J segment 6 bases; nucleotides outside the gene matches: 9. The CDR3 loop is CASSLPPSGYPGELFF. The CDR3 DNA is TGTGCCAGCAGCTTACCCCCTAGCGGATACCCCGGGGAGCTGTTTTTT.

This clonotype has only a few counts. The chain uses TRBV6-5 and TRBJ2-1, with unresolved D. Trimming took 2 bases from V and 6 from J, leaving 5 bases between them. The CDR3 is 12 residues long. Germline V gene data show CDR1 as MNHEY and CDR2 as SVGAGI. DNA of the CDR3: TGTGCCAGCAGTTACCCCTCCAATGAGCAGTTCTTC. This codes for CASSYPSNEQFF.

The sample holds a few counts of this clonotype. The CDR3 sequence: CASSPEGQGIQYF. The CDR3 bases are TGCGCCAGCAGCCCAGAGGGACAGGGGATCCAGTACTTC. The chain combines TRBV5-1 with TRBJ2-4; the match to TRBD1 covers 10 bases. Trimming cost V 4 bases and J 13 bases; bases outside gene matches: 8. Germline CDR1 reads SGHRS; CDR2 reads YFSETQ. This CDR3 is built from 13 residues.

This clonotype has at least ten counts. CDR3 in amino acids: CASSEGSYNEQFF. CDR3 coding DNA: TGTGCCAGCAGTGAGGGCTCCTACAATGAGCAGTTCTTC. The chain carries TRBV12-3 or TRBV12-4 and TRBJ2-1, with a tentative D call TRBD2 (5 bases). Trimming shortened V by 5 bases and J by 0 bases, and 5 bases separated the two germline ends. This CDR3 has 13 residues.

This clonotype was seen at least ten times. The chain recombines TRBV20-1 with TRBJ2-1, with 10 bases identical to TRBD2. The CDR3 is 14 amino acids. V shed 1 base, J shed 6 bases, and the junction held 3 bases outside the gene matches. Looked up from germline, CDR1 is DFQATT and CDR2 is SNEGSKA (reference sequence). The CDR3: CSARGTSGLNEQFF. CDR3 coding DNA: TGCAGTGCTAGAGGGACTAGCGGACTCAATGAGCAGTTCTTC.

The chain recombines TRBV6-2 or TRBV6-3 with TRBJ2-7; maybe TRBD2 (6 bases). V was cut by 4 bases and J by 3 bases, with 16 bases left in between. This CDR3 has 15 residues. Germline CDR1 is MNHEY and CDR2 is SVGEGT. CDR3 bases: TGTGCCAGCAGTTCCACCGACGGGGGATACTACGAGCAGTACTTC. Its protein product is CASSSTDGGYYEQYF.

Notes on this clonotype: A much larger clone sits a single nucleotide away, making a read error possible. This chain connects TRBV12-3 or TRBV12-4 to TRBJ2-1, with 11 nucleotides matching TRBD2. The junction had 13 bases not matched to a gene; V was cut back by 6 bases and J by 12 bases. This CDR3 spans 15 amino acids. The CDR3 region is CASRQLAGASDGQFF. CDR3 DNA sequence: TGTGCCAGCAGGCAACTAGCGGGAGCTTCAGATGGGCAGTTCTTC.

Ten or more counts support this clonotype. The DNA for the CDR3 is TGTGCCAGCAGCCCTTATCTTAGAGATGAGCAGTTCTTC. Amino acids: CASSPYLRDEQFF. The chain employs TRBV7-2 and TRBJ2-1; D not resolved. The CDR3 contains 13 residues. Germline V gives CDR1 SGHTA, CDR2 FQGNSA. The ends were cut back, 5 bases at V and 8 bases at J, with 13 bases in the middle.

Remarks on this clonotype: A much larger clone differs from this one at a single base, so this may be a read error. The genes are TRBV20-1 and TRBJ2-5; 7 nucleotides match TRBD2. This CDR3 has 17 amino acids. The trim removed 4 bases at V and 2 bases at J, leaving 16 bases unmatched. The germline V gene has CDR1 DFQATT and CDR2 SNEGSKA (reference sequence). The CDR3 region has the DNA TGCAGTGCTACCGGCAGACTAGCCCAGGGTTGGCAAGAGACCCAGTACTTC. Encoded protein: CSATGRLAQGWQETQYF.

This clonotype was recorded many times. This chain connects TRBV6-5 to TRBJ2-3; 7 bases align to TRBD2. The CDR3 runs 15 residues. Per the germline V gene, CDR1 is MNHEY and CDR2 is SVGAGI. The V and J ends lost 10 bases and 6 bases, in that order; junction bases with no gene match: 16. CDR3 loop: CATKGRGPAPDTQYF. CDR3 bases: TGTGCCACTAAGGGGAGGGGCCCTGCACCCGATACGCAGTATTTT.

This clonotype turned up a few times. The chain couples TRBV12-3 or TRBV12-4 to TRBJ1-1, with D uncertain. Trimming took off 0 bases at V and 0 bases at J, with 8 bases between the two ends. The CDR3 extends over 15 amino acids. The CDR3 is CASSLALFMNTEAFF. CDR3 coding DNA: TGTGCCAGCAGTTTAGCGCTTTTTATGAACACTGAAGCTTTCTTT.

V and J are TRBV6-2 or TRBV6-3 and TRBJ2-2; possible D gene TRBD2, 6 bases. Trimming took 2 bases from V and 9 from J, leaving 13 bases between them. The V gene's germline CDR1 is MNHEY and CDR2 SVGEGT. CDR3 length: 14 residues. In nucleotides, the CDR3 is TGTGCCAGCAGTTACAGGAGTGCGGGGTGGGAGCTGTTTTTT. Translated, it gives CASSYRSAGWELFF.

This clonotype was counted only a few times. The chain combines TRBV6-1 with TRBJ2-3, with 9 positions matching TRBD1. CDR3 length equals 14 residues. Germline CDR1 is MNHNS and CDR2 is SASEGT. The V segment lost 5 bases and the J segment 1 base; nucleotides outside the gene matches: 1. CDR3 residues: CASSRDRGTDTQYF. The CDR3 DNA is TGTGCCAGCAGTCGGGACAGGGGCACAGATACGCAGTATTTT.

This clonotype has just a few counts. The CDR3 loop is CSVSGTGGFYEQYF. As DNA, the CDR3 is TGCAGCGTTTCCGGGACAGGGGGCTTCTACGAGCAGTACTTC. The rearrangement uses TRBV29-1 and TRBJ2-7; 12 bases line up with TRBD1. V lost 5 bases and J lost 3; bases outside the gene matches: 5. The CDR3 length is 14 residues. In germline, CDR1 is SQVTM, CDR2 ANQGSEA.

With respect to this clonotype: The CDR3 carries no conserved terminal phenylalanine or tryptophan, so it likely arises from a read error. The chain carries TRBV20-1 and TRBJ1-1, with 11 bases aligning to TRBD1. CDR3 length: 14 residues. Germline CDR1 DFQATT, CDR2 SNEGSKA (reference sequence). Trimming took 5 bases from V and 4 from J; bases not matched to a gene: 6. The CDR3 DNA reads TGCAGTGCTGTCCCCGGGACAGGGGGCACTGAAGCTTTCATT. Translation gives CSAVPGTGGTEAFI.

This clonotype occurred many times. This chain connects TRBV20-1 to TRBJ1-1; a weak D match, TRBD1 (6 bases). Looked up from germline, CDR1 is DFQATT and CDR2 is SNEGSKA (reference sequence). Trimming left V 2 bases short and J 11 bases short, with 12 bases between. The CDR3 has 11 residues. The CDR3 loop is CSARKTGGAFF. CDR3 nucleotides: TGCAGTGCTAGAAAGACAGGCGGGGCTTTCTTT.

The sample holds many counts of this clonotype. The chain has TRBV6-2 or TRBV6-3 and TRBJ1-1, with D possibly matching TRBD1 (6 bases). CDR3 length: 14 residues. Germline V gene sequence: CDR1 MNHEY, CDR2 SVGEGT. Trimming shortened V by 6 bases and J by 0 bases, and 11 bases separated the two germline ends. CDR3 loop: CASRRQVMNTEAFF. The CDR3 nucleotides read TGTGCCAGCAGAAGACAGGTTATGAACACTGAAGCTTTCTTT.

This clonotype was counted at least ten times. The V call is TRBV6-6, the J call TRBJ2-3, with 7 positions matching TRBD2. The CDR3 runs 15 residues. Germline V gene sequence: CDR1 MNHNY, CDR2 SVGAGI (reference sequence). V gave up 6 bases and J gave up 2 bases; unmatched junction bases: 8. CDR3 in DNA: TGTGCCAGCAGCTCCGCGGGGACTAACACAGATACGCAGTATTTT. It specifies CASSSAGTNTDTQYF.

Many counts were recorded for this clonotype. This chain joins TRBV11-2 and TRBJ2-1; no clear D. The V gene lost 0 bases and the J gene lost 6 bases, with 6 bases spanning the gap. Germline V gene data show CDR1 as SGHAT and CDR2 as FQNNGV. This CDR3 comprises 13 residues. CDR3 DNA sequence: TGTGCCAGCAGCTTAGATTCTCCCAATGAGCAGTTCTTC. Encoded protein: CASSLDSPNEQFF.

The table lists this clonotype with many counts. The chain couples TRBV6-6 to TRBJ2-3; 8 bases align to TRBD2. Trimming at V came to 5 bases and at J to 1 base, leaving 5 bases not matched to a gene. The CDR3 sequence is 15 residues long. From germline, CDR1 is MNHNY and CDR2 SVGAGI (reference sequence). In DNA form, the CDR3 reads TGTGCCAGCAGTCACCCGGGACTAGGCACAGATACGCAGTATTTT. It codes for CASSHPGLGTDTQYF.

This clonotype was seen repeatedly, ten times or more. The chain recombines TRBV5-1 with TRBJ2-1; D is perhaps TRBD2 (5 bases). This CDR3 contains 16 residues. The V gene's germline CDR1 is SGHRS and CDR2 YFSETQ. V was pared by 0 bases and J by 6 bases, with 16 bases between. The CDR3 DNA reads as TGCGCCAGCAGCTTGGCCCCGGGGTCTGGGATCAATGAGCAGTTCTTC. This codes for CASSLAPGSGINEQFF.

This clonotype was counted at least ten times. The chain carries TRBV6-6 and TRBJ1-5; D possibly corresponds to TRBD1 (6 bases). Germline V gene data show CDR1 as MNHNY and CDR2 as SVGAGI (reference sequence). The CDR3 is 14 residues long. V was trimmed by 7 bases and J by 5 bases, leaving 15 bases between them. CDR3 region: CASTPGAVYQPQHF. The CDR3 bases are TGTGCCAGCACCCCGGGGGCAGTGTATCAGCCCCAGCATTTT.

The table lists this clonotype with a few counts. The chain uses TRBV11-2 and TRBJ2-6, with D possibly matching TRBD1 (5 bases). The CDR3 loop spans 15 amino acids. Deletions cut 2 bases from V and 2 bases from J, with 7 bases between. Per germline, CDR1 SGHAT and CDR2 FQNNGV. As DNA, the CDR3 is TGTGCCAGCAGCTTACAGGGTACTGGGGCCAACGTCCTGACTTTC. Translation gives CASSLQGTGANVLTF. Variable domain in full (rest from reference TRBV11-2 and TRBJ2-6): EAGVAQSPRYKIIEKRQSVAFWCNPISGHATLYWYQQILGQGPKLLIQFQNNGVVDDSQLPKDRFSAERLKGVDSTLKIQPAKLEDSAVYLCASSLQGTGANVLTFGAGSRLTVL.

This clonotype was recorded many times. One junction end does not reproduce the germline sequence, and a read error may be involved. The chain recombines TRBV6-1 with TRBJ1-5, with a tentative D call TRBD1 (6 bases). This CDR3 contains 14 residues. Germline CDR1 reads MNHNS; CDR2 reads SASEGT. In DNA, the CDR3 is TGTGCCAGCAGTTCCACAGGGCAGAATCGGCCCCAGCATTTT. Protein sequence: CASSSTGQNRPQHF.

On this clonotype itself: A much larger clone lies a single base off, so this may be a read error. The J gene is TRBJ2-5, the V gene TRBV28, with 10 bases matching TRBD1. The tail of the sequence fits TRBJ2-1 better, so the J call may be wrong. The CDR3 extends over 14 amino acids. Per germline, CDR1 MDHEN and CDR2 SYDVKM. Here the CDR3 reads CATTRDRGWETQFF. The DNA for the CDR3 is TGTGCCACCACCCGGGACAGGGGATGGGAGACCCAGTTCTTC.

This clonotype was seen a handful of times. A much larger clone differs from this one at a single base, so this may be a read error. The V and J genes are TRBV20-1 and TRBJ2-7; 10 bases match TRBD1. Germline assignment: CDR1 DFQATT and CDR2 SNEGSKA (reference sequence). Unmatched junction bases numbered 10, after V lost 2 bases and J lost 6 bases. This CDR3 spans 15 amino acids. The CDR3, as DNA: TGCAGTGCTAGAAAACCCGGGACAGGGGTTGGCGAGCAGTACTTC. As protein: CSARKPGTGVGEQYF.

Concerning this clonotype: A much larger clonotype is one base distant, so this may be a read error. This chain joins TRBV7-2 and TRBJ2-5, with D possibly being TRBD2 (5 bases). This CDR3 contains 14 residues. The germline CDR1 and CDR2 sequences are SGHTA and FQGNSA. The chain's CDR3 is CASSFGGLQETPYF. As DNA, the CDR3 is TGTGCCAGCAGCTTCGGCGGGCTCCAAGAGACCCCGTACTTC.